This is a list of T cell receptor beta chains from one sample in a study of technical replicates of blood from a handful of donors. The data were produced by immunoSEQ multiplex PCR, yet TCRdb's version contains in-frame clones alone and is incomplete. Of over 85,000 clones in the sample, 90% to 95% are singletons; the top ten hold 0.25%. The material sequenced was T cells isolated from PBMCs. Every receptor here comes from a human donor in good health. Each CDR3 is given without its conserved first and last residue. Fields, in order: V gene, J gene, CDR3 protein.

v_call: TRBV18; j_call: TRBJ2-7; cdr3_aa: ASSPQLAGPYEQY
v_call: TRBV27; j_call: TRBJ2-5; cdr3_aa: ASSTLFRAQETQY
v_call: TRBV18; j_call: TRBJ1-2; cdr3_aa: ASSPRDSYGYT
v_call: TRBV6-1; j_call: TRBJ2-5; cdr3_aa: ASSEFGGRTQETQY
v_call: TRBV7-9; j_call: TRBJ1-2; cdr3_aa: ASSSQGAGGYT
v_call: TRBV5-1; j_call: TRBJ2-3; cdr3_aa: ASSLGSGGSTDTQY
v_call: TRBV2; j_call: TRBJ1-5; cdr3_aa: ASSVVRGGGNQPQH
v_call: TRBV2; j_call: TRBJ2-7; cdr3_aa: ASSETGGFIDEQY
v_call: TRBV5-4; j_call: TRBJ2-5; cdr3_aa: ASNAGTGSGTQY
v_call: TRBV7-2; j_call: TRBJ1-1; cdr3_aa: ASSFLSGTGLNTEAF
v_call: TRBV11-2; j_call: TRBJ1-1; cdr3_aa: ASSWDRANTEAF
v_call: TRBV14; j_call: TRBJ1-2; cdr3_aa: ASSPTTGSYGYT
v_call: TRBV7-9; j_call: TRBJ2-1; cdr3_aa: ASSFAGGNEQF
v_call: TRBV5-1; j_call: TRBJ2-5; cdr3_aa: ASSLPGQGVSQY
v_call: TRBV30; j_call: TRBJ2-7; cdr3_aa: AWSAPKGLQRGPYEQY
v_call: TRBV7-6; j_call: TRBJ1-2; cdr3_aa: ASSPGTGGEGYT
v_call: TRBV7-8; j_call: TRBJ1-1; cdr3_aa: ASSLGYRGRVGTEAF
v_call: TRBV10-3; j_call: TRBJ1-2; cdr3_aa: AISGSPDRGNYGYT
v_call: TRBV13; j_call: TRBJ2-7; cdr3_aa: ASSGPRGPYEQY
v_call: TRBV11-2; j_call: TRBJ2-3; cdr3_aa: ASSPIIQTDTQY
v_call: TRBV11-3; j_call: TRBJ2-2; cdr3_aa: ASSLGGGVPTGELF
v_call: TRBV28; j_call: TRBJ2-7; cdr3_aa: ASSSPPFGGTSGRAYHEQY
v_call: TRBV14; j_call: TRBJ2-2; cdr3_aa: ASSQVVTSITGELF
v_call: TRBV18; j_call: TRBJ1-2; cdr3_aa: ASSPGTGKGLYGYT
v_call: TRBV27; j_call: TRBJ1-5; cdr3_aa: ASGGGRSNQPQH
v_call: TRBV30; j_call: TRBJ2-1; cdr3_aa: AWSRQGSNEQF
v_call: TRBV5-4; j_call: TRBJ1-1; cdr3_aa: ASSFGHGNTEAF
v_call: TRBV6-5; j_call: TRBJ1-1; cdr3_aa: ASRDRTGGETEAF
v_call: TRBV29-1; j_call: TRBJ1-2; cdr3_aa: SVIDRGNYGYT
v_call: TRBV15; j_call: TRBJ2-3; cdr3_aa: ATSRERQGYGDTQY
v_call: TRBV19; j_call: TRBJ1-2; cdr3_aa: ASQRQGALYGYT
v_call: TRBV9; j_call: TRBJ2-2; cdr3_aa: ASSVRDRASGELF
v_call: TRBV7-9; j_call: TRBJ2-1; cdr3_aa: ASSQPWTAFSEQF
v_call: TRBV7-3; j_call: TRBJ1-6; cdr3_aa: ASSLIPDSPLH
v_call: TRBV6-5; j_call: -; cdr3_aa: ASSYSYGSNYEQY
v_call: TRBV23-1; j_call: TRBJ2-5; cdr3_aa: ASSRDGEGETQY
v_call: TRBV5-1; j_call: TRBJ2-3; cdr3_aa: ASSPILAGGRADTQY
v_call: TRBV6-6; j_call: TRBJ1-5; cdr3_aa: ASSYSPQDSNQPQH
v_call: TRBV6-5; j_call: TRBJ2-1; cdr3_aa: ASSYRGLQPNEQF
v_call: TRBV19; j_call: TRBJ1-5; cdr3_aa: ASTDRGVSSNQPQH
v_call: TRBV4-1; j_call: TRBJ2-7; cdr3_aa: ASSQGGIPHEQY
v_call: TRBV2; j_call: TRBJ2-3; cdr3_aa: ASSPQGGFSDTQY
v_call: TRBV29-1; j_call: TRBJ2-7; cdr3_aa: SVTGTGPSEQY
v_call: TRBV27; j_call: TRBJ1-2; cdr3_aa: ASSQRQGAFGYGYT
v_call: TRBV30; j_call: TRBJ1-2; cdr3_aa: AWSAGQGRSGGYT
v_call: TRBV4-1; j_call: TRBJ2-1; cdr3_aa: ASGWRAGDRNEQF
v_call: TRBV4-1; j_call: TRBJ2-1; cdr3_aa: ASSQSSGGAGYNEQF
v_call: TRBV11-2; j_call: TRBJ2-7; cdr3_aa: ASSKIANPGQTYEQY
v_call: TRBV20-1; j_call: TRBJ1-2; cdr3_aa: SASSGDGYT
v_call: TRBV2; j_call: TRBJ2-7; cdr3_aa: ASSVRLGTSGALQY
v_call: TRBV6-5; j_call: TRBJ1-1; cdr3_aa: ASSPPGGNTEAF
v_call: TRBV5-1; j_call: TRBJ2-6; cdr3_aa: ASSLEGHNSGANVLT
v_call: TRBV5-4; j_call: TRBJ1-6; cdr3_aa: ASSLGQHEASPLH
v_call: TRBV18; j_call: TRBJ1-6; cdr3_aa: ASSLTGGSYRSPLH
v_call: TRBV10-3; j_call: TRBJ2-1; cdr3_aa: AIGISGSYNEQF
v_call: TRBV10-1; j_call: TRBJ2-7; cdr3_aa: ASTGWRGGESEQY
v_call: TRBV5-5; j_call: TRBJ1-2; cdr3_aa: ASNQGLNYGYT